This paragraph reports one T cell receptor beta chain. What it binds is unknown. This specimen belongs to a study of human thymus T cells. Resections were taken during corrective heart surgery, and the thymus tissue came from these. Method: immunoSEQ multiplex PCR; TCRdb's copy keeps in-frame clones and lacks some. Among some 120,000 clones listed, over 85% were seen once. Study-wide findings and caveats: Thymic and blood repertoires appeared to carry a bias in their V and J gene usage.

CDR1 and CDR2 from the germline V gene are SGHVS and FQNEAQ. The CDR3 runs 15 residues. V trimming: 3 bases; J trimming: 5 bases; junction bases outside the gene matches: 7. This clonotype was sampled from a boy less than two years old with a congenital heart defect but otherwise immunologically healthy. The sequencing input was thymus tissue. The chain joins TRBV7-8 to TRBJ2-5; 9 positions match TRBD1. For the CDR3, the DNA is TGTGCCAGCAGCTTTGGACAGGGGTTGATGGAGACCCAGTACTTC. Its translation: CASSFGQGLMETQYF.